This passage covers 23 T cell receptor beta chains from one sample sequenced in a study of monozygotic twins with inflammatory bowel disease. TCRdb reprocessed the 5' RACE reads, with one entry per CDR3 protein and no DNA. The repertoire table contains about 200,000 distinct CDR3 sequences. The sample consisted of blood. All receptors come from a human donor with ulcerative colitis or Crohn's disease, or a healthy co-twin of an affected twin (not recorded which).

The chain uses TRBV30 and TRBJ2-1. Germline V gene sequence: CDR1 GTSNPN, CDR2 SVGIG (reference sequence). The CDR3 contains 12 residues. The CDR3 here is CAWRVFYNEQFF.

V and J are TRBV7-3 and TRBJ2-1; TCRdb proposes TRBD1, but this gene call is untestable without DNA. Germline lookup yields CDR1 SGHTA and CDR2 FQGTGA. The CDR3 sequence is 12 residues long. The CDR3 protein is CASSAGQNEQFF. Full variable domain (rest looked up from reference TRBV7-3 and TRBJ2-1): GAGVSQTPSNKVTEKGKYVELRCDPISGHTALYWYRQSLGQGPEFLIYFQGTGAADDSGLPNDRFFAVRPEGSVSTLKIQRTERGDSAVYLCASSAGQNEQFFGPGTRLTVL.

The chain has TRBV7-9 and TRBJ2-5; TCRdb reports TRBD2, a call that lacks DNA to check it against. CDR1 and CDR2 from the germline V gene are SEHNR and FQNEAQ (reference sequence). The CDR3 is made up of 12 amino acids. This CDR3 is CASSLTERAQYF.

This sequence joins TRBV11-2 and TRBJ2-3; with no DNA, the TCRdb D assignment of TRBD1 cannot be verified. The CDR3 contains 13 residues. Germline V gene data show CDR1 as SGHAT and CDR2 as FQNNGV. CDR3 protein: CASSFRGADTQYF.

The gene calls are TRBV20-1 and TRBJ2-4; TCRdb's D gene call, TRBD1, goes unchecked for lack of DNA. The CDR3 is made up of 13 amino acids. Germline V gene sequence: CDR1 DFQATT, CDR2 SNEGSKA (reference sequence). This CDR3 reads CSVPGLGENIQYF.

V gene TRBV6-5 combines with J gene TRBJ2-3; TCRdb's D call of TRBD2 is untestable without DNA. In germline, CDR1 is MNHEY, CDR2 SVGAGI. The CDR3 extends over 16 amino acids. CDR3 protein: CASSYSGLAGADTQYF.

V is TRBV20-1 and J is TRBJ1-5; the D gene TCRdb calls, TRBD1, cannot be checked with no DNA. CDR3 length: 14 amino acids. Germline V gene data show CDR1 as DFQATT and CDR2 as SNEGSKA (reference sequence). The CDR3 is CSASGQHSNQPQHF.

The rearrangement joins TRBV7-8 to TRBJ1-3; TCRdb picks TRBD1, but there is no DNA to check that call. The CDR3 contains 14 residues. Germline assignment: CDR1 SGHVS and CDR2 FQNEAQ. CDR3: CASSTGQTGNTIYF.

This chain joins TRBV10-3 and TRBJ2-4. CDR1 and CDR2 from the germline V gene are ENHRY and SYGVKD. This CDR3 is built from 15 residues. CDR3 sequence reads: CAISESDGAKNMQYF.

The rearrangement uses TRBV24-1 and TRBJ1-1; without DNA, the TCRdb call of TRBD1 cannot be checked. The CDR3 has 17 amino acids. The germline V gene has CDR1 KGHDR and CDR2 SFDVKD. CDR3 sequence: CATSDYTRGKINTEAFF.

The genes are TRBV5-6 and TRBJ2-2; TCRdb proposes TRBD1, but this gene call is untestable without DNA. CDR3 size: 12 residues. Germline-derived CDR1 and CDR2 are SGHDT and YYEEEE. The CDR3 reads CATNTGYGELFF.

The chain combines TRBV12-3 or TRBV12-4 with TRBJ1-2; TCRdb returns TRBD1, unconfirmable since there is no DNA. This CDR3 is built from 13 residues. The CDR3 loop is CASSPTGNYGYTF.

The chain recombines TRBV12-3 or TRBV12-4 with TRBJ2-7; TCRdb returns TRBD1, unconfirmable since there is no DNA. The CDR3 length is 13 residues. CDR3 in amino acids: CASTRGAAYEQYF.

This rearrangement joins TRBV7-2 to TRBJ1-6. Germline V gene data show CDR1 as SGHTA and CDR2 as FQGNSA. This CDR3 has 12 residues. The CDR3 here is CASNFNNSPLHF.

The chain uses TRBV29-1 and TRBJ2-7. This CDR3 has 12 amino acids. Germline-derived CDR1 and CDR2 are SQVTM and ANQGSEA. The CDR3 loop reads CSVEGLNYEQYF.

The chain links TRBV29-1 to TRBJ2-7; the TCRdb call, TRBD1, lacks DNA for checking. The CDR3 has 14 amino acids. The germline V gene encodes CDR1 SQVTM and CDR2 ANQGSEA. CDR3 residues: CSVGHGGSSYEQYF.

The chain combines TRBV4-2 with TRBJ1-1. The germline CDR1 and CDR2 sequences are LGHNA and YNFKEQ. The CDR3 sequence is 14 residues long. The CDR3 region is CASSRDGLNTEAFF.

The genes are TRBV29-1 and TRBJ2-6; TCRdb reports TRBD2, a call that lacks DNA to check it against. The CDR3 sequence is 15 residues long. Germline V lookup: CDR1 SQVTM, CDR2 ANQGSEA. Here the CDR3 reads CSVADGHSGANVLTF. Full variable domain (remainder filled in from reference TRBV29-1 and TRBJ2-6): SAVISQKPSRDICQRGTSLTIQCQVDSQVTMMFWYRQQPGQSLTLIATANQGSEATYESGFVIDKFPISRPNLTFSTLTVSNMSPEDSSIYLCSVADGHSGANVLTFGAGSRLTVL.

The rearrangement joins TRBV5-1 to TRBJ1-5. The CDR3 covers 14 residues. In germline, CDR1 is SGHRS, CDR2 YFSETQ. CDR3 region: CASSVEGGNQPQHF.

The chain carries TRBV4-2 and TRBJ2-4; TCRdb picks TRBD2, but there is no DNA to check that call. Germline V gene data show CDR1 as LGHNA and CDR2 as YNFKEQ. The CDR3 consists of 18 residues. Here the CDR3 reads CASSQVRGYREEGDIQYF.

The gene calls are TRBV5-1 and TRBJ1-4; there is no DNA to check the TCRdb D call of TRBD1. Germline CDR1 SGHRS, CDR2 YFSETQ. The CDR3 loop spans 13 amino acids. CDR3 sequence: CASSLATGLGLFF.

The V call is TRBV10-3, the J call TRBJ2-7; TCRdb returns TRBD1, unconfirmable since there is no DNA. This CDR3 is built from 13 residues. Germline CDR1 and CDR2: ENHRY and SYGVKD. The CDR3 loop reads CAIGLTGSYEQYF.

The gene calls are TRBV5-1 and TRBJ1-6; TCRdb gives TRBD1 as the D gene, but with no DNA this cannot be confirmed. The germline CDR1 and CDR2 sequences are SGHRS and YFSETQ. The CDR3 runs to 15 residues. This CDR3 is CASSPRDSNNSPLHF.